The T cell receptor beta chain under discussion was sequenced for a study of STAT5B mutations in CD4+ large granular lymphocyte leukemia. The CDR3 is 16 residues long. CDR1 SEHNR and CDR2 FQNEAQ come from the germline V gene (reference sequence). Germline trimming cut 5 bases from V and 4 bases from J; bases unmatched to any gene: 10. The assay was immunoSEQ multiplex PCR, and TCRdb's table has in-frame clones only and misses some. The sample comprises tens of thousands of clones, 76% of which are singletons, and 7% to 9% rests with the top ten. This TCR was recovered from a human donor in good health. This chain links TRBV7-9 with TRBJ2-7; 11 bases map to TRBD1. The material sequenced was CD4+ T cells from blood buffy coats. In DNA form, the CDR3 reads TGTGCCAGCAGCGAAGGGAGGGGACAGGGGGGTTACGAGCAGTACTTC. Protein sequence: CASSEGRGQGGYEQYF.